The 5 T cell receptor beta chains presented below share a single source sample, sequenced in a study of identical twins. TCRdb itself ran the 5' RACE reads through MiXCR, one entry per CDR3 protein. The sample comprises some 460,000 distinct CDR3 sequences, 14% of which are singletons, and around 0.52% rests with the top ten. The same data also contributed to another study, on yellow fever vaccine responses in identical twins.

The source material was CD4+ T cells sorted from blood. The receptor set was obtained from a woman aged 18-35 years in good health.

The V call is TRBV3-1, the J call TRBJ2-3; TRBD2 aligns across 8 bases. CDR1 LGHDT and CDR2 YNNKEL come from the germline V gene (reference sequence). The V gene end was trimmed by 7 bases and the J gene end by 4 bases; junction bases not matched to a gene: 16. CDR3 length: 17 amino acids. CDR3 protein: CASTQGLGGGVPDTQYF. As DNA, the CDR3 is TGTGCCAGCACCCAGGGACTAGGAGGCGGGGTTCCAGATACGCAGTATTTT.

A few counts support this clonotype. This sequence joins TRBV3-1 and TRBJ2-3, with a tentative D call TRBD2 (6 bases). Germline CDR1 LGHDT, CDR2 YNNKEL (reference sequence). The CDR3 covers 16 residues. Trimming took 1 base from V and 1 from J, leaving 12 bases between them. CDR3: CASSQGTGERTDTQYF. CDR3 DNA: TGTGCCAGCAGCCAAGGGACGGGAGAACGCACAGATACGCAGTATTTT.

The chain is built from TRBV6-1 and TRBJ2-1; possibly TRBD1 for D (6 bases). CDR3 length: 13 residues. Germline V gene lookup returns CDR1 MNHNS and CDR2 SASEGT. The V gene lost 10 bases and the J gene lost 0 bases, with 10 bases spanning the gap. CDR3 nucleotides: TGTGCCACCCGACAGGACTCCTACAATGAGCAGTTCTTC. Its translation: CATRQDSYNEQFF.

The J gene is TRBJ2-1, the V gene TRBV7-2; possibly TRBD1 for D (5 bases). V lost 1 base and J 7 bases, leaving 14 bases between the germline ends. Germline V gives CDR1 SGHTA, CDR2 FQGNSA. The CDR3 length is 15 residues. This chain's CDR3 is CASSLGQGHGNEQFF. In DNA form, the CDR3 reads TGTGCCAGCAGCTTAGGTCAAGGACATGGAAATGAGCAGTTCTTC.

This clonotype was counted only a few times. V and J are TRBV20-1 and TRBJ1-5, with D perhaps matching TRBD1 (5 bases). Germline CDR1 DFQATT, CDR2 SNEGSKA (reference sequence). The CDR3 runs 12 residues. V lost 6 bases, J lost 4 bases, and 10 bases lay in between. In DNA form, the CDR3 reads TGCAGTGCCTGGGACGGGAATCAGCCCCAGCATTTT. Translating gives CSAWDGNQPQHF.